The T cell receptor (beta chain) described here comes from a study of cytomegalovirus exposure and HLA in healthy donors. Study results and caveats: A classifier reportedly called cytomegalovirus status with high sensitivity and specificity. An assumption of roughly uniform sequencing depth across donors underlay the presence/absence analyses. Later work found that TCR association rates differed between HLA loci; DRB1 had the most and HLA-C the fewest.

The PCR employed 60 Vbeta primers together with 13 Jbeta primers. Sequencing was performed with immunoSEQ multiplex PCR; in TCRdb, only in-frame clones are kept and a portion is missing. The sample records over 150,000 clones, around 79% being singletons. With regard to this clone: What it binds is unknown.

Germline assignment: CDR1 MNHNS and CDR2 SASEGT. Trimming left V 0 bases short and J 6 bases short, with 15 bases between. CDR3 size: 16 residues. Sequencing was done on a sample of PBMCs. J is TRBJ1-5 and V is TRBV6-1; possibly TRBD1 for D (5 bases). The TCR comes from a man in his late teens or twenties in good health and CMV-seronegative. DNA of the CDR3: TGTGCCAGCAGTGAAGCCGGGGCGGGAATTTCTCAGCCCCAGCATTTT. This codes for CASSEAGAGISQPQHF.